The 3 T cell receptor beta chains in this list originate from one sample, sequenced in a study of T cells after yellow fever vaccination. TCRdb re-called the 5' RACE reads through MiXCR, storing one row per CDR3 protein. The repertoire holds some 500,000 distinct CDR3 sequences, around an eighth seen once, with over 12% in the top ten. The material sequenced was PBMCs, taken on the day of the yellow fever booster vaccination. Receptor source: a man between 25 and 39 years old who received the YFV17D yellow fever vaccine.

The rearrangement joins TRBV12-3 or TRBV12-4 to TRBJ2-1; D gene unclear. This CDR3 is built from 15 residues. Deletions cut 1 base from V and 6 bases from J, with 13 bases between. Here the CDR3 reads CASSLGLSGSNEQFF. The CDR3 coding sequence is TGTGCCAGCAGTTTAGGATTATCGGGTTCCAATGAGCAGTTCTTC.

This chain uses TRBV28 with TRBJ1-5; D might be TRBD1 (5 bases). This CDR3 has 13 residues. Germline lookup yields CDR1 MDHEN and CDR2 SYDVKM. Trimming cost V 7 bases and J 7 bases, with 14 bases left between them. The CDR3 loop reads CASTLGGEQPQHF. For the CDR3, the DNA is TGTGCCAGCACCTTGGGGGGGGAACAGCCCCAGCATTTT.

The V call is TRBV7-2, the J call TRBJ2-5; unclear D gene. The CDR3 spans 13 residues. Germline-derived CDR1 and CDR2 are SGHTA and FQGNSA. The V and J ends lost 2 bases and 5 bases respectively, with 9 bases between them. CDR3 sequence: CASSLFQEETQYF. The CDR3 region has the DNA TGTGCCAGCAGCTTATTCCAGGAGGAGACCCAGTACTTC.